The 4 T cell receptor beta chains below were found in one sample sequenced in a study of T cells after yellow fever vaccination. MiXCR, applied by TCRdb to the 5' RACE reads, yields one record per CDR3 protein. The sample has 95,000 to 150,000 distinct CDR3 sequences, approximately 7% seen once; the top ten hold around 2.5%. The sample here was CD4+ T cells sorted from PBMCs, taken 10 to 11 days after the first yellow fever vaccination. The receptors shown here come from a man in his late teens or twenties who received the YFV17D yellow fever vaccine.

This clonotype has at least ten counts. The V gene is TRBV20-1, the J gene TRBJ2-1; 8 nucleotides match TRBD1. Germline V gives CDR1 DFQATT, CDR2 SNEGSKA (reference sequence). The CDR3 contains 12 residues. J lost 16 bases, V lost 3 bases, and 11 bases had no gene match. This chain's CDR3 is CSASDLRDRSFF. The CDR3, as DNA: TGCAGTGCTAGTGACCTCCGGGACAGGTCTTTCTTC.

Comment on this clonotype: Given a much more abundant clone one base away, this may be a read error. J is TRBJ2-3 and V is TRBV7-8; D is ambiguous. CDR3 size: 15 residues. Trimming pared 3 bases from V and 2 bases from J, leaving 12 bases between. The germline V gene has CDR1 SGHVS and CDR2 FQNEAQ. In DNA form, the CDR3 reads TGTGCCAGCAGCTTTTACAAGGGAAACACAGATACGCAGTATTTT. This codes for CASSFYKGNTDTQYF. Together with reference TRBV7-8 and TRBJ2-3, the CDR3 gives the full variable domain: GAGVSQSPRYKVAKRGQDVALRCDPISGHVSLFWYQQALGQGPEFLTYFQNEAQLDKSGLPSDRFFAERPEGSVSTLKIQRTQQEDSAVYLCASSFYKGNTDTQYFGPGTRLTVL.

Ten or more counts support this clonotype. The chain combines TRBV25-1 with TRBJ1-5, with 9 bases identical to TRBD1. CDR3 length equals 13 residues. V gave up 4 bases and J gave up 9 bases; unmatched junction bases: 4. Germline values: CDR1 MGHDK, CDR2 SYGVNS. CDR3 amino acids: CASSGTGDGPQHF. The CDR3, as DNA: TGTGCCAGCAGTGGGACAGGGGATGGGCCCCAGCATTTT.

This clonotype was seen at least ten times. This rearrangement joins TRBV9 to TRBJ2-7; D is uncertain. Germline-derived CDR1 and CDR2 are SGDLS and YYNGEE. The CDR3 spans 14 residues. V lost 10 bases to trimming and J lost 7 bases, with 24 bases between them. CDR3 in DNA: TGTGCCGGCTTGAAGGCGACTCCGGCCTGGGAGCAGTACGTC. Amino acids: CAGLKATPAWEQYV.